The clone carrying this TCR beta chain occurred a few times. It was template switching that added a universal primer site, and there were unique molecular identifiers on the cDNA. Via MiXCR, TCRdb re-called the 5' RACE reads, giving one row per CDR3 protein. Seen here are around 490,000 distinct CDR3 sequences, about 15% observed once, and the top ten hold 0.44%. The data derive from a study of identical twins. Per germline, CDR1 ENHRY and CDR2 SYGVKD. Trimming removed 6 bases from V and 8 bases from J; junction bases left unmatched: 0. The CDR3 has 13 residues. These data also featured in a second study, about yellow fever vaccine responses in identical twins.

The sample comprised CD4+ T cells sorted from blood. This TCR was recovered from a woman aged 18-29 years in good health. V usage is TRBV10-3 and J usage is TRBJ2-1; 14 bases align to TRBD2. CDR3 DNA: TGTGCCATCAGGGGACTAGCGGGAGATGAGCAGTTCTTC. Translated: CAIRGLAGDEQFF.